These 19 T cell receptor beta chains originate from one sample sequenced in a study of cytomegalovirus exposure and HLA in healthy donors. The PCR made use of 60 Vbeta and 13 Jbeta primers. Data came from immunoSEQ multiplex PCR; TCRdb stores just in-frame clones and leaves some out. This sample's table has around 77,000 clones. Sample: PBMCs. These receptors were obtained from a man between 45 and 60 years old in good health and CMV-seropositive.

The chain uses TRBV28 and TRBJ1-1; a weak D match, TRBD1 (6 bases). V gave up 3 bases and J gave up 3 bases, with 8 bases separating them. CDR3 length equals 13 residues. Germline V gene sequence: CDR1 MDHEN, CDR2 SYDVKM. The CDR3 DNA reads TGTGCCAGCAGTTTGCCAGGGGACACTGAAGCTTTCTTT. This gives the protein CASSLPGDTEAFF. The full variable domain, with the rest looked up from reference TRBV28 and TRBJ1-1, is DVKVTQSSRYLVKRTGEKVFLECVQDMDHENMFWYRQDPGLGLRLIYFSYDVKMKEKGDIPEGYSVSREKKERFSLILESASTNQTSMYLCASSLPGDTEAFFGQGTRLTVV.

The rearrangement joins TRBV9 to TRBJ2-5; 9 bases are shared with TRBD2. V gave up 3 bases and J gave up 5 bases; unmatched junction bases: 2. CDR1 is SGDLS and CDR2 is YYNGEE in the germline V gene. The CDR3 sequence is 13 residues long. For the CDR3, the DNA is TGTGCCAGCAGCGCTGGGACTAGCGAGACCCAGTACTTC. Protein: CASSAGTSETQYF.

The chain couples TRBV2 to TRBJ2-6; 12 bases are shared with TRBD1. CDR3 size: 17 residues. Germline V gives CDR1 SNHLY, CDR2 FYNNEI. V gave up 6 bases and J gave up 4 bases; unmatched junction bases: 7. This chain's CDR3 is CASRLGQGALGANVLTF. In DNA, the CDR3 is TGTGCCAGCAGACTGGGACAGGGGGCGCTGGGGGCCAACGTCCTGACTTTC. The full variable domain, its missing parts supplied by reference TRBV2 and TRBJ2-6, is EPEVTQTPSHQVTQMGQEVILRCVPISNHLYFYWYRQILGQKVEFLVSFYNNEISEKSEIFDDQFSVERPDGSNFTLKIRSTKLEDSAMYFCASRLGQGALGANVLTFGAGSRLTVL.

The chain employs TRBV11-2 and TRBJ2-5, with D possibly TRBD2 on 5 matching bases. Trimming left V 7 bases short and J 5 bases short, with 14 bases between. The germline gives CDR1 SGHAT, CDR2 FQNNGV. The CDR3 is made up of 13 amino acids. CDR3 coding DNA: TGTGCCAGCATCAAAGAACCGGGGGAGACCCAGTACTTC. This translates into CASIKEPGETQYF.

This chain links TRBV5-1 with TRBJ1-4; D may be TRBD1 (6 bases). Germline CDR1 reads SGHRS; CDR2 reads YFSETQ. This CDR3 comprises 16 residues. V lost 0 bases to trimming and J lost 7 bases, with 16 bases between them. The DNA for the CDR3 is TGCGCCAGCAGCTTGGCGGGCCAGGGGCCTGGTGAAAAACTGTTTTTT. It is translated as CASSLAGQGPGEKLFF. Full variable domain (missing parts from reference TRBV5-1 and TRBJ1-4): KAGVTQTPRYLIKTRGQQVTLSCSPISGHRSVSWYQQTPGQGLQFLFEYFSETQRNKGNFPGRFSGRQFSNSRSEMNVSTLELGDSALYLCASSLAGQGPGEKLFFGSGTQLSVL.

The rearrangement links TRBV6-1 to TRBJ2-7, with a possible D match to TRBD2 (5 bases). CDR3 length: 14 residues. The germline CDR1 and CDR2 sequences are MNHNS and SASEGT. The V gene lost 1 base and the J gene lost 0 bases, with 7 bases spanning the gap. The CDR3 is CASSEGGFSYEQYV. CDR3 nucleotides: TGTGCCAGCAGTGAAGGAGGGTTCTCCTACGAGCAGTACGTC.

This clone ranks as large in terms of frequency. V and J are TRBV9 and TRBJ1-1; unclear D gene. Germline V gene data show CDR1 as SGDLS and CDR2 as YYNGEE. The V gene lost 4 bases and the J gene lost 5 bases, with 15 bases spanning the gap. This CDR3 has 14 residues. Written as DNA, the CDR3 is TGTGCCAGCAGCCCCCCGGGTGGTGGGACTGAAGCTTTCTTT. It codes for CASSPPGGGTEAFF.

The rearrangement joins TRBV19 to TRBJ2-6, with 8 bases that match TRBD1. The CDR3 has 16 amino acids. Germline V CDR1 and CDR2: LNHDA, SQIVND (reference sequence). V lost 7 bases, J lost 2 bases, and 7 bases stayed unmatched. The CDR3 here is CASTRGQGAGANVLTF. The CDR3 coding sequence is TGTGCCAGTACCAGGGGGCAGGGGGCTGGGGCCAACGTCCTGACTTTC.

The chain has TRBV7-9 and TRBJ1-1; D is uncertain. Per the germline V gene, CDR1 is SEHNR and CDR2 is FQNEAQ (reference sequence). This CDR3 contains 14 residues. V was shortened by 3 bases and J by 6 bases, with 14 bases between the two germline ends. This CDR3 reads CASSFKGGFAEAFF. The CDR3, as DNA: TGTGCCAGCAGCTTCAAGGGCGGGTTCGCTGAAGCTTTCTTT.

The V call is TRBV19, the J call TRBJ2-7, with D possibly matching TRBD1 (5 bases). Trimming took 1 base from V and 2 from J, leaving 9 bases between them. The length of the CDR3 is 14 residues. Germline CDR1 is LNHDA and CDR2 is SQIVND (reference sequence). The DNA for the CDR3 is TGTGCCAGTAGTATAGCCGCAGGGACCTACGAGCAGTACTTC. It is translated as CASSIAAGTYEQYF. The complete variable domain, with remaining parts taken from reference TRBV19 and TRBJ2-7, reads DGGITQSPKYLFRKEGQNVTLSCEQNLNHDAMYWYRQDPGQGLRLIYYSQIVNDFQKGDIAEGYSVSREKKESFPLTVTSAQKNPTAFYLCASSIAAGTYEQYFGPGTRLTVT.

V is TRBV27 and J is TRBJ1-1; D not certain. Trimming shortened V by 0 bases and J by 5 bases, and 7 bases separated the two germline ends. This CDR3 has 13 residues. Germline-derived CDR1 and CDR2 are MNHEY and SMNVEV (reference sequence). The CDR3 loop reads CASSLSGLTEAFF. CDR3 nucleotides: TGTGCCAGCAGTTTATCGGGCCTGACTGAAGCTTTCTTT.

The CDR3 DNA reads as TGTGCCAGTAGTAGATCGGCTGGAAACACCATATATTTT. It encodes CASSRSAGNTIYF. The chain uses TRBV19 and TRBJ1-3; D is unresolved. CDR1 and CDR2 (germline): LNHDA, SQIVND (reference sequence). There are 13 residues in the CDR3. The germline V and J ends were trimmed by 4 bases and 2 bases, with 6 bases remaining between them.

This CDR3 reads CASSPGTEGYEQFF. The CDR3 DNA is TGTGCCAGCAGCCCAGGGACAGAGGGATATGAGCAGTTCTTC. This chain connects TRBV9 to TRBJ2-1; 7 nucleotides align to TRBD1. With 4 bases clipped from V and 8 bases from J, the junction kept 9 bases outside the gene matches. CDR1 is SGDLS and CDR2 is YYNGEE in the germline V gene. This CDR3 has 14 amino acids.

This rearrangement joins TRBV13 to TRBJ2-7, with 9 bases identical to TRBD1. J was trimmed by 2 bases and V by 5 bases; bases with no gene match: 1. This CDR3 is built from 13 residues. Germline V gene data show CDR1 as PRHDT and CDR2 as FYEKMQ (reference sequence). CDR3 coding DNA: TGTGCCAGCAGCCGGACAGGGGCCTACGAGCAGTACTTC. Protein sequence: CASSRTGAYEQYF.

The chain recombines TRBV5-1 with TRBJ2-1; D not resolved. The V end lost 4 bases, the J end lost 7 bases, and 12 bases lay between the germline ends. The CDR3 has 13 amino acids. Germline V gene sequence: CDR1 SGHRS, CDR2 YFSETQ. The CDR3 sequence: CASSLDSQNEQFF. The CDR3 DNA is TGCGCCAGCAGCCTCGACTCTCAGAATGAGCAGTTCTTC.

The J gene is TRBJ2-3, the V gene TRBV7-9, with TRBD1 matching 10 bases. Looked up from germline, CDR1 is SEHNR and CDR2 is FQNEAQ (reference sequence). The CDR3 length is 16 residues. V lost 5 bases to trimming and J lost 3 bases; unmatched junction nucleotides: 8. The CDR3 region is CASSPWTGGGTDTQYF. The CDR3 region has the DNA TGTGCCAGCAGCCCTTGGACAGGGGGAGGAACAGATACGCAGTATTTT. Looking up the rest from reference TRBV7-9 and TRBJ2-3 gives the full variable domain: DTGVSQNPRHKITKRGQNVTFRCDPISEHNRLYWYRQTLGQGPEFLTYFQNEAQLEKSRLLSDRFSAERPKGSFSTLEIQRTEQGDSAMYLCASSPWTGGGTDTQYFGPGTRLTVL.

Note on this clone: The junction differs from germline at one of its ends, possibly a read error. The V and J genes are TRBV29-1 and TRBJ1-1; possibly TRBD1 for D (5 bases). CDR1 and CDR2 (germline): SQVTM, ANQGSEA. The CDR3 extends over 13 amino acids. CDR3 sequence: CSIEPQGNTEAFF. CDR3 nucleotides: TGCAGCATTGAACCTCAGGGGAACACTGAAGCTTTCTTT.

The chain has TRBV9 and TRBJ1-3; D is unresolved. Trimming cost V 0 bases and J 8 bases, with 9 bases left between them. The CDR3 length is 13 residues. Germline V gives CDR1 SGDLS, CDR2 YYNGEE. CDR3 DNA sequence: TGTGCCAGCAGCGTAGCTTCGGGATACACCATATATTTT. Translation gives CASSVASGYTIYF. Using reference TRBV9 and TRBJ1-3 for the parts outside the CDR3, the full variable domain is DSGVTQTPKHLITATGQRVTLRCSPRSGDLSVYWYQQSLDQGLQFLIQYYNGEERAKGNILERFSAQQFPDLHSELNLSSLELGDSALYFCASSVASGYTIYFGEGSWLTVV.

The genes are TRBV7-9 and TRBJ1-2; weak D call: TRBD1 (5 bases). Germline V CDR1 and CDR2: SEHNR, FQNEAQ (reference sequence). This CDR3 is built from 15 residues. Between the trimmed V and J ends, which lost 2 bases and 2 bases, there was a span of 12 bases. CDR3 in amino acids: CASSLTPGGNYGYTF. The CDR3 nucleotides read TGTGCCAGCAGCTTAACCCCTGGGGGGAACTATGGCTACACCTTC.